This TCR beta chain was obtained from a study of cytomegalovirus exposure and HLA in healthy donors. Regarding the study as a whole: Reported results showed that the classifier diagnosed cytomegalovirus status with high specificity and sensitivity. The study put some 160 TCR beta chains on its list as cytomegalovirus-associated.

Generated by immunoSEQ multiplex PCR, the TCRdb table keeps only in-frame clones and is missing some. There are over 200,000 clones in the sample; around 90% occur only once, and around 3% lies in the top ten. The study drew the donors from its roughly 110-subject validation cohort, separate from the approximately 670-subject first cohort. Details on this clone: What it binds is not known.

The germline V gene has CDR1 MNHEY and CDR2 SVGAGI. V lost 0 bases to trimming and J lost 1 base; unmatched junction nucleotides: 0. The CDR3 length is 16 residues. Sequencing was carried out using PBMCs. The V call is TRBV6-5, the J call TRBJ2-2, with 9 bases aligning to TRBD2. The clonotype comes from a woman aged 18 to 35 in good health and CMV-seronegative. The CDR3 reads CASSYSAGGNTGELFF. In DNA, the CDR3 is TGTGCCAGCAGTTACTCAGCGGGAGGGAACACCGGGGAGCTGTTTTTT.